The following is a T cell receptor beta chain sequence with its context. This sample stems from a study of shared clonotypes between healthy human individuals. Method: immunoSEQ multiplex PCR; TCRdb's copy keeps in-frame clones and lacks some. This sample has under 2,500,000 clones; 90% to 96% occur once, and the top ten carry roughly 0.13%. This CDR3 spans 16 amino acids. Germline lookup yields CDR1 LNHNV and CDR2 YYDKDF (reference sequence). Losses at the gene ends were 2 bases for V and 2 bases for J; bases not matched to a gene: 5. The sequencing sample was made of naive CD4+ T cells sorted from blood. Subset in this sample: CD45RA+ positively selected. This TCR came from a man aged 18 to 30 in good health. J is TRBJ2-3 and V is TRBV15; 9 bases match TRBD2. The CDR3, as DNA: TGTGCCACCAGCAGAACGATAGCGGGAGACACAGATACGCAGTATTTT. Translating it yields CATSRTIAGDTDTQYF.